This entry is about one T cell receptor beta chain. V lost 2 bases and J lost 4, with 9 bases in between. Germline loops: CDR1 MNHEY, CDR2 SVGAGI. This CDR3 region has 14 residues. This entry is derived from a study of blood T cell repertoires in COVID-19. Study-level information: Sources were T cells, B-cell-depleted T cells, or PBMCs; the material itself was cDNA or gDNA.

As handled by the study authors: Reference gene primer amplification gave nucleated cell count estimates. The table came from immunoSEQ multiplex PCR; TCRdb's copy has only in-frame clones and leaves some out. V and J calls and clone size are as listed in that table; D and trimming were resolved from the DNA. There are fewer than 350,000 clones in the sample; 90% occur only once, and around 1.7% lies in the top ten. The material sequenced was PBMCs or T cells enriched from blood (not recorded which). The J gene is TRBJ2-1, the V gene TRBV6-5; D not resolved. The source is a woman aged 18-29 years with acute COVID-19. CDR3 sequence: CASSYNLGYNEQFF. In DNA form, the CDR3 reads TGTGCCAGCAGTTACAACCTCGGGTACAATGAGCAGTTCTTC.